Listed here are 8 T cell receptor beta chains from one sample, sequenced in a study of T cell responses to AZD1222 COVID-19 vaccine. The repertoire was sequenced with immunoSEQ multiplex PCR; TCRdb's copy has only in-frame clones and lacks some. The sample has about 160,000 clones, roughly 86% seen once. Specimen: peripheral blood, collected on day 0 of AZD1222 vaccination. These receptors originate from an adult in good health.

This sequence joins TRBV28 and TRBJ1-2; tentative D call: TRBD1 (6 bases). The CDR3 loop spans 14 amino acids. With 5 bases removed from V and 4 bases from J, the gap between germline ends came to 14 bases. Per the germline V gene, CDR1 is MDHEN and CDR2 is SYDVKM. The CDR3 coding sequence is TGTGCCAGCAGTCTCCCCATACAGGGCTATGGCTACACCTTC. Protein: CASSLPIQGYGYTF.

The chain links TRBV27 to TRBJ2-5, with D uncertain. Trimming pared 0 bases from V and 3 bases from J, leaving 8 bases between. Germline CDR1 reads MNHEY; CDR2 reads SMNVEV (reference sequence). CDR3 length: 14 residues. The DNA of the CDR3 is TGTGCCAGCAGTTTATCGGACGGAAAAGAGACCCAGTACTTC. Translation gives CASSLSDGKETQYF.

The chain couples TRBV25-1 to TRBJ1-6; D unclear. With 1 base removed from V and 9 bases from J, the gap between germline ends came to 4 bases. This CDR3 comprises 12 residues. Germline CDR1 reads MGHDK; CDR2 reads SYGVNS. The CDR3 DNA is TGTGCCAGCAGTGAATTTGGTTCACCCCTCCACTTT. This translates into CASSEFGSPLHF.

CDR3: CASSFANRRDSSYHGYTF. CDR3 coding DNA: TGTGCCAGTAGTTTCGCGAATCGACGGGACAGCTCATACCATGGCTACACCTTC. V usage is TRBV19 and J usage is TRBJ1-2; 7 bases match TRBD1. The CDR3 spans 18 residues. V shed 5 bases, J shed 6 bases, and the junction held 21 bases outside the gene matches. The germline CDR1 and CDR2 sequences are LNHDA and SQIVND (reference sequence).

V gene TRBV3-1 (or the pseudogene TRBV3-2) combines with J gene TRBJ1-5; D ambiguous. V lost 1 base and J lost 0, with 7 bases in between. Germline V gene sequence: CDR1 LGHDT, CDR2 YNNKEL (reference sequence). The CDR3 covers 15 residues. The DNA for the CDR3 is TGTGCCAGCAGCCAAGGCAGATATAGCAATCAGCCCCAGCATTTT. Translating gives CASSQGRYSNQPQHF.

The J gene is TRBJ1-2, the V gene TRBV5-1, with D uncertain. The CDR3 loop spans 14 amino acids. Germline V gene lookup returns CDR1 SGHRS and CDR2 YFSETQ. V gave up 4 bases and J gave up 2 bases, with 12 bases separating them. DNA for the CDR3: TGCGCCAGCAGCGTGCTAGGCTGGAACTATGGCTACACCTTC. Amino acids: CASSVLGWNYGYTF.

Only a few counts were recorded for this clone. The gene calls are TRBV6-5 and TRBJ1-1; no firm D call. Trimming shortened V by 10 bases and J by 7 bases, and 16 bases separated the two germline ends. Germline V lookup: CDR1 MNHEY, CDR2 SVGAGI. The CDR3 loop spans 12 amino acids. The CDR3 spells CATARLLDEAFF. In DNA form, the CDR3 reads TGTGCCACCGCTCGACTTTTAGATGAAGCTTTCTTT.

This clone has just a few counts. The V and J genes are TRBV11-3 and TRBJ2-2; D call uncertain. V lost 5 bases and J 3 bases, leaving 7 bases between the germline ends. CDR3 length: 13 residues. Germline V lookup: CDR1 SGHNT, CDR2 YENEEA. This CDR3 is CASSRGYTGELFF. The CDR3 nucleotides are TGTGCCAGCAGCCGTGGATACACCGGGGAGCTGTTTTTT.